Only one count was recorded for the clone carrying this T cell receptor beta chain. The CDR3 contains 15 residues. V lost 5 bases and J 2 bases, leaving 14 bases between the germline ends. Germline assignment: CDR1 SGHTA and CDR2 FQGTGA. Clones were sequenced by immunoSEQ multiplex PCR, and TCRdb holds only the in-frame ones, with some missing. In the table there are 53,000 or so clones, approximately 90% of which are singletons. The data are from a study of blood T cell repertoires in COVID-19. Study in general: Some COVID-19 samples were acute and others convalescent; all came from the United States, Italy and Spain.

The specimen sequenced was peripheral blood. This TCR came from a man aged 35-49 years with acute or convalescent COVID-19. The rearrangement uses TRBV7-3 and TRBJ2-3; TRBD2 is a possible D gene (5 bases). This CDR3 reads CASSPGVGYTDTQYF. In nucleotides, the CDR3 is TGTGCCAGCAGCCCCGGGGTTGGTTACACAGATACGCAGTATTTT.